This is a list of T cell receptor beta chains from one sample in a study of technical replicates of blood from a handful of donors. TCRdb keeps only in-frame clones here, not all; method: immunoSEQ multiplex PCR. Of 65,000 to 90,000 clones in the sample, 91% were seen once. Material: T cells isolated from PBMCs. The receptor source for this set is a human donor in good health. Each CDR3 is given without its conserved first and last residue.

V | CDR3
TRBV4-1 | ASSQRQGAGEAF
TRBV19 | ASRLNTEAF
TRBV5-4 | ASSLGTDLGEKLF
TRBV7-8 | ASSPRLASGRELF
TRBV28 | ASSSTGSGEKLF
TRBV9 | ASSEGTGINSPLH
TRBV11-2 | ASSLRPGQGSHEQY
TRBV27 | ASSPLQSSYEQY
TRBV7-9 | ASSFPQSNQPQH
TRBV4-2 | ASSLPTRGVRTEAF
TRBV4-1 | ASSLFLGTGNVAEAF
TRBV9 | ASSVGGSQNYGYT
TRBV19 | ASSMGPNTEAF
TRBV1 | TSSGAAGSTDTQY
TRBV7-9 | ASSFLPGTGATEAF
TRBV11-3 | ASSLALPLGGGRNTGELF
TRBV5-8 | ASSPRSRPFLNTEAF
TRBV27 | ASSLGQGAHYGYT
TRBV6-6 | ASSSGQGDTEAF
TRBV5-1 | ASSLTGAKFGNTIY
TRBV9 | ASSPGQGNTEAF
TRBV7-9 | ASSSLAGVLNEQF
TRBV4-2 | ASSQRPGQGIGDEQY
TRBV11-2 | ASSLRGTAMGETQY
TRBV11-2 | ASSGNRGNEQF
TRBV4-2 | ASSQDGTGGYNEQF
TRBV6-5 | ASSLAGGTDTQY
TRBV30 | AWSGGRDTIY
TRBV2 | ASSGQWMWNNEQF
TRBV4-1 | ASSQDQAAYSNQPQH
TRBV15 | ATSRGAGGSYEQY
TRBV7-9 | ASSLAVIRQGDTGELF